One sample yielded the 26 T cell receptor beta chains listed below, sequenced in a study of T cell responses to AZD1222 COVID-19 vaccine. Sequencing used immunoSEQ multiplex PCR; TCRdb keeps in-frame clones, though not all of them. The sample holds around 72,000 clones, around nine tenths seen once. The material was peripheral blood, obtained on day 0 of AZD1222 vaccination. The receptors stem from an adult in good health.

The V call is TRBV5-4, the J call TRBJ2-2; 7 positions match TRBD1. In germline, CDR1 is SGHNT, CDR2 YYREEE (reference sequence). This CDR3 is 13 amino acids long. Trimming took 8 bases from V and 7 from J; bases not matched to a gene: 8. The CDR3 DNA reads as TGTGCCAGGGTCAAGGGACAGAGCGGGGAGCTGTTTTTT. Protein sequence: CARVKGQSGELFF.

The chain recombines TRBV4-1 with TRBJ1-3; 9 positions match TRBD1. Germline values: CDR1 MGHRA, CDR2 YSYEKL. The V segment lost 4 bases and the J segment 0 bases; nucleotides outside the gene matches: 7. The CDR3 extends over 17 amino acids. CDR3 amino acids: CASSRAPTGGSGNTIYF. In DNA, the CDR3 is TGCGCCAGCAGCCGTGCTCCGACAGGGGGCTCTGGAAACACCATATATTTT.

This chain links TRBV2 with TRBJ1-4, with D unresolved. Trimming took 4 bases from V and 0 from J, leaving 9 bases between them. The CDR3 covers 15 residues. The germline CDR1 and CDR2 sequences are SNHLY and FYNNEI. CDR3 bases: TGTGCCAGCAGTGGTGAACAGACAACTAATGAAAAACTGTTTTTT. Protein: CASSGEQTTNEKLFF.

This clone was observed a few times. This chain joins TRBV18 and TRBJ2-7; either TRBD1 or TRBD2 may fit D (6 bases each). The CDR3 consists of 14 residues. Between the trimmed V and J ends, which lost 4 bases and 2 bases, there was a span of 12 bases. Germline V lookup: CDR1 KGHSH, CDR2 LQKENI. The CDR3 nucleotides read TGTGCCAGCTCACGTGGAGGGGGTCCCTACGAGCAGTACTTC. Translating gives CASSRGGGPYEQYF.

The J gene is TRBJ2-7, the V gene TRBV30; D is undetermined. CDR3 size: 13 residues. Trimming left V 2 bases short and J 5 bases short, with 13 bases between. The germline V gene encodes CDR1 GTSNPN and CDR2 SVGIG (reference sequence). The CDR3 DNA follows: TGTGCCTGGAGTACTACACGGGCGGACGAGCAGTACTTC. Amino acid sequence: CAWSTTRADEQYF.

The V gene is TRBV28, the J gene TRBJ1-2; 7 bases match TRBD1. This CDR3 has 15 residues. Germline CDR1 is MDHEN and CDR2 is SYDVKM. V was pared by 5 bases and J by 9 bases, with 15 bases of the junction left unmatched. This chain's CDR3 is CASSPPSRQGDSYTF. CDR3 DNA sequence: TGTGCCAGCAGTCCGCCCTCCCGGCAGGGGGATAGCTACACCTTC.

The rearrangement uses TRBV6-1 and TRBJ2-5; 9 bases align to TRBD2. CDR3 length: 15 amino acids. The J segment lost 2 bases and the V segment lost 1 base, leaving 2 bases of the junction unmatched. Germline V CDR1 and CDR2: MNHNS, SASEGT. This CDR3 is CASSEVAGDQETQYF. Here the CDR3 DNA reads TGTGCCAGCAGTGAAGTAGCGGGGGATCAAGAGACCCAGTACTTC.

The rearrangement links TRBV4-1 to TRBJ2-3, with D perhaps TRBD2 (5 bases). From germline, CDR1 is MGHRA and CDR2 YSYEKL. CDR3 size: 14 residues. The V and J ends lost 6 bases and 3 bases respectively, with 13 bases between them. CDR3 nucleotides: TGCGCCAGCAGTTACGAGAGGGTTACAGATACGCAGTATTTT. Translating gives CASSYERVTDTQYF.

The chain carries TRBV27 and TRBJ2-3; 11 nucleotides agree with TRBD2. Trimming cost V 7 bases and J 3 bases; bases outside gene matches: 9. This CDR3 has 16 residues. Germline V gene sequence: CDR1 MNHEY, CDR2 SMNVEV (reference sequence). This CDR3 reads CASKTPSGGSTDTQYF. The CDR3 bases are TGTGCCAGCAAGACCCCTAGCGGGGGGAGTACAGATACGCAGTATTTT.

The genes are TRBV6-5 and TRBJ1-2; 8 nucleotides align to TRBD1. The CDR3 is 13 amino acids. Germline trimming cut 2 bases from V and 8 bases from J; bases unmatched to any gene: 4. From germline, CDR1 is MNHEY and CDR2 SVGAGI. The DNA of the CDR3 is TGTGCCAGCAGTTACGCAACAGGGGGAGGCTACACCTTC. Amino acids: CASSYATGGGYTF.

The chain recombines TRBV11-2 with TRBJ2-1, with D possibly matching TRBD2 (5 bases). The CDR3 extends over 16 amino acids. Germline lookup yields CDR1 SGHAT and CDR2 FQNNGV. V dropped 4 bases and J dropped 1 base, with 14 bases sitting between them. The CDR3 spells CASSSLQRTSYNEQFF. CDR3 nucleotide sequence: TGTGCCAGCAGCTCCCTACAAAGGACTTCCTACAATGAGCAGTTCTTC.

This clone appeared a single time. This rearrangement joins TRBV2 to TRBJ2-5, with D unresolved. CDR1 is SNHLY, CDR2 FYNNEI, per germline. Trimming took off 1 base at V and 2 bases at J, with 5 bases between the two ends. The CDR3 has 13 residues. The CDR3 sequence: CASSEGMQETQYF. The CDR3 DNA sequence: TGTGCCAGCAGTGAAGGGATGCAAGAGACCCAGTACTTC.

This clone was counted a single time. CDR3 nucleotides: TGTGCCAGCAGTTTATCGCGGGGCTATGGCTACACCTTC. It specifies CASSLSRGYGYTF. The genes are TRBV27 and TRBJ1-2; no clear D gene. From germline, CDR1 is MNHEY and CDR2 SMNVEV (reference sequence). The CDR3 totals 13 residues. V lost 0 bases, J lost 4 bases, and 6 bases lay in between.

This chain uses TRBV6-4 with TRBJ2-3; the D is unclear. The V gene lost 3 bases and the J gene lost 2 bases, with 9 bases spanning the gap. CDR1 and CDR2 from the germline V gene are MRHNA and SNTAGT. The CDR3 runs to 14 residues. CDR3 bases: TGTGCCAGCAGTGAGTCAGGTGACACAGATACGCAGTATTTT. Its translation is CASSESGDTDTQYF.

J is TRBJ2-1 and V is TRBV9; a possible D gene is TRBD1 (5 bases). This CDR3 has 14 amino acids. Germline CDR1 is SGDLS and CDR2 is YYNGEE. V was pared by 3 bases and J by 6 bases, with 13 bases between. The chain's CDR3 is CASSERQGVNEQFF. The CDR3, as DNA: TGTGCCAGCAGCGAAAGACAAGGGGTCAATGAGCAGTTCTTC.

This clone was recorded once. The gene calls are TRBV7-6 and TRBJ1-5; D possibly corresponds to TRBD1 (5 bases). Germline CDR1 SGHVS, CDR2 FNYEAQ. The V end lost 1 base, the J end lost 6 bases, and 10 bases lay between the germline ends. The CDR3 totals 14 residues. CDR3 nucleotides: TGTGCCAGCAGCTTAGGGGGGGGATTTCAGCCCCAGCATTTT. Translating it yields CASSLGGGFQPQHF.

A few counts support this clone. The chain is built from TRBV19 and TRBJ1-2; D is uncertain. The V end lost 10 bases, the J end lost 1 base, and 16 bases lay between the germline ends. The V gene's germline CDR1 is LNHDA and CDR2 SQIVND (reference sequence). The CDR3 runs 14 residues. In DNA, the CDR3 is TGTGCCACCCAAGACTCCTACCTTAACTATGGCTACACCTTC. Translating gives CATQDSYLNYGYTF.

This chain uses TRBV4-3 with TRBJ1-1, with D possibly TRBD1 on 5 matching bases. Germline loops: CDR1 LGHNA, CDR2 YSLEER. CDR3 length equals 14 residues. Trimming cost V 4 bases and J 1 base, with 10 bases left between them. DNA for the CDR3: TGCGCCAGCAGCCTTCGAAGGGGGAACACTGAAGCTTTCTTT. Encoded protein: CASSLRRGNTEAFF.

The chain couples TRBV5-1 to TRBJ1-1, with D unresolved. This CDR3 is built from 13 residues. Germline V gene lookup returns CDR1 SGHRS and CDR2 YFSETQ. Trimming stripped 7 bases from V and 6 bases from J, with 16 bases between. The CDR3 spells CASALFPVAEAFF. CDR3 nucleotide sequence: TGCGCCAGCGCTTTATTTCCTGTGGCTGAAGCTTTCTTT.

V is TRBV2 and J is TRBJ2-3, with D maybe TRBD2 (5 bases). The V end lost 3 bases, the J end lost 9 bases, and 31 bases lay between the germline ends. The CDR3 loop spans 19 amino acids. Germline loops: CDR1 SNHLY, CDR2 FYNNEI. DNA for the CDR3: TGTGCCAGCAGTGATTCTACCGCCCCCTCCTTGTCGGGAAAAAAGACGCAGTATTTT. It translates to CASSDSTAPSLSGKKTQYF. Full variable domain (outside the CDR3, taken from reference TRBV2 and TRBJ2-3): EPEVTQTPSHQVTQMGQEVILRCVPISNHLYFYWYRQILGQKVEFLVSFYNNEISEKSEIFDDQFSVERPDGSNFTLKIRSTKLEDSAMYFCASSDSTAPSLSGKKTQYFGPGTRLTVL.

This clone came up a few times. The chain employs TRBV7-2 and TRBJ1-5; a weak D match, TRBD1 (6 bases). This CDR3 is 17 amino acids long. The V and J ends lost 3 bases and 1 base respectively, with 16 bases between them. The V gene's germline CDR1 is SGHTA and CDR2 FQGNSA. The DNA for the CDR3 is TGTGCCAGCAGCTTTTTCGATGGGGGGCTGAGCAATCAGCCCCAGCATTTT. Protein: CASSFFDGGLSNQPQHF. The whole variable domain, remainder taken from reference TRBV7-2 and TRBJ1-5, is GAGVSQSPSNKVTEKGKDVELRCDPISGHTALYWYRQSLGQGLEFLIYFQGNSAPDKSGLPSDRFSAERTGGSVSTLTIQRTQQEDSAVYLCASSFFDGGLSNQPQHFGDGTRLSIL.

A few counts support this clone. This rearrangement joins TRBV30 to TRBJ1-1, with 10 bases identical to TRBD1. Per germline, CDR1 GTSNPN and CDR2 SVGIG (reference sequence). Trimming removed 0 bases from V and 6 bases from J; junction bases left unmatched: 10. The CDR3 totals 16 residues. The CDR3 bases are TGTGCCTGGAGTGTTTGGGACAGGGGATCTGGGTCTGAAGCTTTCTTT. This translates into CAWSVWDRGSGSEAFF.

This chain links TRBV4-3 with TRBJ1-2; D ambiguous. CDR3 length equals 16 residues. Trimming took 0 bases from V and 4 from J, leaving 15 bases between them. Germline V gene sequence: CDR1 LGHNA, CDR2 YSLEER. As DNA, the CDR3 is TGCGCCAGCAGCCAAGATACCGGGTCTCCCACCTATGGCTACACCTTC. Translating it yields CASSQDTGSPTYGYTF.

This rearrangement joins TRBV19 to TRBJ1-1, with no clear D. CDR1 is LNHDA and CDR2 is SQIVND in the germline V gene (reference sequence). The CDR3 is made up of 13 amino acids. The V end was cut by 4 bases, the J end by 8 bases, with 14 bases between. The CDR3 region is CASSTRRVGEAFF. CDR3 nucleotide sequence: TGTGCCAGTAGTACCCGAAGGGTAGGCGAAGCTTTCTTT.

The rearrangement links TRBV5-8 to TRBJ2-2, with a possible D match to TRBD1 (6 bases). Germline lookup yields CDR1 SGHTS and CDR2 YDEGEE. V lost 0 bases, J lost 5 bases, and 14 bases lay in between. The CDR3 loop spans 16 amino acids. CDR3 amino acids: CASSLETGQRTGELFF. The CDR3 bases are TGTGCCAGCAGCTTGGAAACCGGACAGAGGACCGGGGAGCTGTTTTTT. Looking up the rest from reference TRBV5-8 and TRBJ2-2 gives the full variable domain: EAGVTQSPTHLIKTRGQQATLRCSPISGHTSVYWYQQALGLGLQFLLWYDEGEERNRGNFPPRFSGRQFPNYSSELNVNALELEDSALYLCASSLETGQRTGELFFGEGSRLTVL.

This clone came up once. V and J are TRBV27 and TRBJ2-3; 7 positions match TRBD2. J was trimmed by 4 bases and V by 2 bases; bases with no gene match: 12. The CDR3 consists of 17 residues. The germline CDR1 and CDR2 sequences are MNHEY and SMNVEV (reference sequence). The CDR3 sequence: CASSLSPTGGGPDTQYF. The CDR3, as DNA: TGTGCCAGCAGTTTAAGTCCAACGGGGGGAGGTCCAGATACGCAGTATTTT.